This T cell receptor beta chain originates from a study of T cells after posttransplantation cyclophosphamide. General study results and limits: Recipient CMV seropositivity and CMV reactivation strongly tracked TRB clonality. Tissue-infiltrating T cells from skin or gut overlapped little with blood T cells. Donor-recipient repertoire similarity was low at 1-2 months, rising over year one.

On the day of bone marrow donation, the related graft donor provided peripheral blood. Profiled with immunoSEQ multiplex PCR; TCRdb holds only in-frame clones, not every one. The sample gives some 50,000 clones, none seen only once, and the top ten clones hold 2.2%. This clone occurred many times. Its antigen remains unidentified. The CDR3 totals 14 residues. CDR1 KGHSH and CDR2 LQKENI come from the germline V gene. V was cut by 0 bases and J by 5 bases, with 7 bases left in between. The specimen sequenced was PBMCs. The receptor comes from a man between 35 and 55 years old in good health, CMV-negative, and a related stem cell transplant donor. The chain links TRBV18 to TRBJ2-2, with D hard to call. The CDR3 DNA reads as TGTGCCAGCTCACCACCTGAAGAGACCGGGGAGCTGTTTTTT. Its protein product is CASSPPEETGELFF.